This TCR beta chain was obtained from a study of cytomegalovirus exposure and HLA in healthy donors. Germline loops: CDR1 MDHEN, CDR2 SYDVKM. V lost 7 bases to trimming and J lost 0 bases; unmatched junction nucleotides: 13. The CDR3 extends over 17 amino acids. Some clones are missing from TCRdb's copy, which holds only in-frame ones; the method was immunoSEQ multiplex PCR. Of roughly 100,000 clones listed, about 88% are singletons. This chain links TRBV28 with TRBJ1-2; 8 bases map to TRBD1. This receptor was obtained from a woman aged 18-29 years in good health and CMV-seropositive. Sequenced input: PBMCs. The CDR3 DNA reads TGTGCCAGCACCTCTCAGGGGGCAGGGGACCCTAACTATGGCTACACCTTC. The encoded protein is CASTSQGAGDPNYGYTF.